This passage covers 19 T cell receptor beta chains from one sample sequenced in a study of graft-versus-host responses after intestinal transplantation. Their specific antigens are unknown. Only in-frame clones appear in the TCRdb table, and some are missing; sequencing was by immunoSEQ multiplex PCR. The repertoire holds about 90,000 clones, approximately 92% seen once, with over 0.3% in the top ten. This specimen consisted of unstimulated CD4+ T cells sorted from spleen or lymph node cells, obtained before intestinal transplant. These receptors were taken from a human donor who received an intestinal transplant.

This chain connects TRBV5-1 to TRBJ2-3, with TRBD1 matching over 7 bases. Losses at the gene ends were 9 bases for V and 1 base for J; bases not matched to a gene: 11. The CDR3 covers 15 residues. Germline V gene sequence: CDR1 SGHRS, CDR2 YFSETQ. This chain's CDR3 is CATAGAGGGTDTQYF. The CDR3 nucleotides are TGCGCCACCGCTGGGGCAGGGGGTGGCACAGATACGCAGTATTTT. The variable domain in full, with the rest retrieved from reference TRBV5-1 and TRBJ2-3, is KAGVTQTPRYLIKTRGQQVTLSCSPISGHRSVSWYQQTPGQGLQFLFEYFSETQRNKGNFPGRFSGRQFSNSRSEMNVSTLELGDSALYLCATAGAGGGTDTQYFGPGTRLTVL.

The chain joins TRBV30 to TRBJ1-5; 9 bases line up with TRBD1. Looked up from germline, CDR1 is GTSNPN and CDR2 is SVGIG (reference sequence). The CDR3 covers 13 residues. Germline trimming cut 5 bases from V and 6 bases from J; bases unmatched to any gene: 5. The CDR3 region has the DNA TGTGCCTGGGGGGACAGGGTGAGTCAGCCCCAGCATTTT. Translation gives CAWGDRVSQPQHF.

V and J are TRBV29-1 and TRBJ1-1, with D possibly TRBD1 on 6 matching bases. This CDR3 is 12 amino acids long. CDR1 and CDR2 (germline): SQVTM, ANQGSEA. With 7 bases removed from V and 1 base from J, the gap between germline ends came to 10 bases. The chain's CDR3 is CSGGRGNTEAFF. The CDR3 DNA reads TGCAGCGGAGGCAGGGGGAACACTGAAGCTTTCTTT.

The genes are TRBV5-8 and TRBJ2-7, with D uncertain. Trimming cost V 0 bases and J 0 bases, with 16 bases left between them. The V gene's germline CDR1 is SGHTS and CDR2 YDEGEE. CDR3 length: 17 amino acids. DNA of the CDR3: TGTGCCAGCAGCTTGGTGGTTTTGGGCCTTAGCTCCTACGAGCAGTACTTC. Translated: CASSLVVLGLSSYEQYF.

J is TRBJ2-1 and V is TRBV11-3; 9 bases match TRBD1. The CDR3 has 14 residues. The V and J ends lost 4 bases and 8 bases, in that order; junction bases with no gene match: 6. In germline, CDR1 is SGHNT, CDR2 YENEEA. The CDR3 spells CASSSGTGRDEQFF. In DNA form, the CDR3 reads TGTGCCAGCAGCTCCGGGACAGGGAGGGATGAGCAGTTCTTC.

V usage is TRBV10-3 and J usage is TRBJ2-7; 8 bases are shared with TRBD2. CDR3 length: 15 amino acids. The J segment lost 4 bases and the V segment lost 2 bases, leaving 7 bases of the junction unmatched. Germline values: CDR1 ENHRY, CDR2 SYGVKD. Here the CDR3 DNA reads TGTGCCATCAGTGAGCTAGCGGGCCTTCCTTACGAGCAGTACTTC. Residues: CAISELAGLPYEQYF.

The chain uses TRBV7-9 and TRBJ2-2; 9 nucleotides match TRBD1. This CDR3 spans 17 amino acids. V lost 2 bases and J lost 2; bases outside the gene matches: 6. CDR1 is SEHNR and CDR2 is FQNEAQ in the germline V gene (reference sequence). The CDR3 DNA sequence: TGTGCCAGCAGCTTATCCGGACAGGGGACTAACACCGGGGAGCTGTTTTTT. Amino acid sequence: CASSLSGQGTNTGELFF.

V gene TRBV29-1 combines with J gene TRBJ1-6; 9 nucleotides align to TRBD1. In germline, CDR1 is SQVTM, CDR2 ANQGSEA. This CDR3 region has 15 residues. V lost 6 bases to trimming and J lost 9 bases; unmatched junction nucleotides: 12. In nucleotides, the CDR3 is TGCAGCGTGAAAGCCGGGACAGGGAGTGCTTCACCCCTCCACTTT. It is translated as CSVKAGTGSASPLHF.

The chain links TRBV5-1 to TRBJ2-2; D unresolved. Trimming removed 4 bases from V and 1 base from J, with 2 bases in between. Per the germline V gene, CDR1 is SGHRS and CDR2 is YFSETQ. This CDR3 has 12 amino acids. The CDR3 DNA reads as TGCGCCAGCAGCCAGAACACCGGGGAGCTGTTTTTT. Translation gives CASSQNTGELFF. The full variable domain, its missing parts supplied by reference TRBV5-1 and TRBJ2-2, is KAGVTQTPRYLIKTRGQQVTLSCSPISGHRSVSWYQQTPGQGLQFLFEYFSETQRNKGNFPGRFSGRQFSNSRSEMNVSTLELGDSALYLCASSQNTGELFFGEGSRLTVL.

The chain joins TRBV10-1 to TRBJ1-1; D is possibly TRBD1 (5 bases). V lost 6 bases to trimming and J lost 3 bases, with 14 bases between them. The CDR3 is made up of 14 amino acids. CDR1 WNHNN and CDR2 SYGVQD come from the germline V gene (reference sequence). The CDR3, as DNA: TGCGCCAGCAGACAAGACAGTAGCTACACTGAAGCTTTCTTT. It is translated as CASRQDSSYTEAFF.

The chain recombines TRBV28 with TRBJ1-2, with D perhaps matching TRBD1 (5 bases). Germline CDR1 MDHEN, CDR2 SYDVKM. V lost 5 bases and J lost 8, with 18 bases in between. The CDR3 contains 14 residues. The CDR3 nucleotides are TGTGCCAGCAGTCCACCGGGGGTTTCGTCCGGCTACACCTTC. Its translation is CASSPPGVSSGYTF.

The chain carries TRBV6-1 and TRBJ1-1; possible D gene TRBD1, 6 bases. Per germline, CDR1 MNHNS and CDR2 SASEGT. V was shortened by 4 bases and J by 0 bases, with 12 bases between the two germline ends. CDR3 length: 15 amino acids. The CDR3 is CASSANRALNTEAFF. In DNA form, the CDR3 reads TGTGCCAGCAGTGCCAACAGGGCCCTGAACACTGAAGCTTTCTTT.

The chain uses TRBV2 and TRBJ2-7; TRBD1 aligns across 7 bases. The germline V gene has CDR1 SNHLY and CDR2 FYNNEI. V was pared by 4 bases and J by 2 bases, with 5 bases of the junction left unmatched. This CDR3 contains 14 residues. CDR3 in amino acids: CASSVGTAAYEQYF. The CDR3 DNA is TGTGCCAGCAGTGTAGGGACAGCCGCCTACGAGCAGTACTTC.

The chain uses TRBV13 and TRBJ2-3, with 12 nucleotides matching TRBD2. The CDR3 spans 15 residues. Germline CDR1 is PRHDT and CDR2 is FYEKMQ (reference sequence). The trim removed 8 bases at V and 3 bases at J, leaving 6 bases unmatched. Here the CDR3 reads CASGSSGRDTDTQYF. CDR3 nucleotide sequence: TGTGCCAGCGGGTCTAGCGGGAGGGATACAGATACGCAGTATTTT.

The chain carries TRBV30 and TRBJ2-2, with 7 bases lining up with TRBD1. V trimming: 2 bases; J trimming: 6 bases; junction bases outside the gene matches: 12. Germline V gives CDR1 GTSNPN, CDR2 SVGIG (reference sequence). The CDR3 has 16 amino acids. Here the CDR3 reads CAWSIRYRDRAGELFF. In DNA form, the CDR3 reads TGTGCCTGGAGTATAAGATACCGGGACAGAGCCGGGGAGCTGTTTTTT.

V gene TRBV10-1 combines with J gene TRBJ2-1; 9 nucleotides line up with TRBD1. CDR3 length equals 14 residues. Germline-derived CDR1 and CDR2 are WNHNN and SYGVQD (reference sequence). The junction had 1 base not matched to a gene; V was cut back by 2 bases and J by 5 bases. The CDR3 nucleotides are TGCGCCAGCAGTGAGAGGGACAGGGACAATGAGCAGTTCTTC. Its protein is CASSERDRDNEQFF.

The chain carries TRBV5-1 and TRBJ2-1, with D tentatively TRBD1 (5 bases). Looked up from germline, CDR1 is SGHRS and CDR2 is YFSETQ. The length of the CDR3 is 15 residues. The germline V and J ends were trimmed by 3 bases and 0 bases, with 10 bases remaining between them. The CDR3: CASSSQGVSYNEQFF. The CDR3 DNA is TGCGCCAGCAGCTCCCAGGGTGTCTCCTACAATGAGCAGTTCTTC.

The chain combines TRBV29-1 with TRBJ2-6, with 7 nucleotides matching TRBD1. With V trimmed by 5 bases and J by 4 bases, 23 bases remained unmatched. Looked up from germline, CDR1 is SQVTM and CDR2 is ANQGSEA. There are 20 residues in the CDR3. CDR3 residues: CSVIPLKTGNLGRGANVLTF. As DNA, the CDR3 is TGCAGCGTTATACCCCTCAAGACAGGGAATCTAGGGAGAGGGGCCAACGTCCTGACTTTC.

The gene calls are TRBV27 and TRBJ2-3, with 9 positions matching TRBD1. V trimming: 4 bases; J trimming: 7 bases; junction bases outside the gene matches: 9. Per germline, CDR1 MNHEY and CDR2 SMNVEV (reference sequence). The length of the CDR3 is 15 residues. The CDR3 nucleotides read TGTGCCAGCAGTTCCGGGACAGGGTGGACAAATACGCAGTATTTT. This gives the protein CASSSGTGWTNTQYF.